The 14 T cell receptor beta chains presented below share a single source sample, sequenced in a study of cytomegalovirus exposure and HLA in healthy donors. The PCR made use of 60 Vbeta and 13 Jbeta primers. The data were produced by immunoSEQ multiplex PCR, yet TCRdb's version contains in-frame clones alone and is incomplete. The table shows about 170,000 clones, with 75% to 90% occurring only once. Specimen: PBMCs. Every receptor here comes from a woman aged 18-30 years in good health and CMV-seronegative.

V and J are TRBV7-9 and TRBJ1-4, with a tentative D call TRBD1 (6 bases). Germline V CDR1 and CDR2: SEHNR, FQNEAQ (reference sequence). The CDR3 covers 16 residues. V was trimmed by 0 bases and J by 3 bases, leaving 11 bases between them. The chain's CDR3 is CASSLAMGAPNEKLFF. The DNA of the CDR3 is TGTGCCAGCAGCTTAGCGATGGGGGCCCCTAATGAAAAACTGTTTTTT. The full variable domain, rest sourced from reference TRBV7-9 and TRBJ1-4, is DTGVSQNPRHKITKRGQNVTFRCDPISEHNRLYWYRQTLGQGPEFLTYFQNEAQLEKSRLLSDRFSAERPKGSFSTLEIQRTEQGDSAMYLCASSLAMGAPNEKLFFGSGTQLSVL.

Written as DNA, the CDR3 is TGTGCCAGCAGTATGACAGGTAACCTTTACACTGAAGCTTTCTTT. This encodes CASSMTGNLYTEAFF. The V and J genes are TRBV6-1 and TRBJ1-1; the D gene is possibly TRBD1 (6 bases). This CDR3 is built from 15 residues. V lost 5 bases and J 3 bases, leaving 16 bases between the germline ends. CDR1 is MNHNS and CDR2 is SASEGT in the germline V gene.

The CDR3 is CASSIGAFEKLFF. The CDR3 coding sequence is TGTGCCAGTAGTATTGGGGCTTTTGAAAAACTGTTTTTT. The rearrangement joins TRBV19 to TRBJ1-4; a possible D gene is TRBD1 (5 bases). The germline CDR1 and CDR2 sequences are LNHDA and SQIVND (reference sequence). The length of the CDR3 is 13 residues. V lost 3 bases and J lost 7, with 9 bases in between. The variable domain in full, with the rest retrieved from reference TRBV19 and TRBJ1-4, is DGGITQSPKYLFRKEGQNVTLSCEQNLNHDAMYWYRQDPGQGLRLIYYSQIVNDFQKGDIAEGYSVSREKKESFPLTVTSAQKNPTAFYLCASSIGAFEKLFFGSGTQLSVL.

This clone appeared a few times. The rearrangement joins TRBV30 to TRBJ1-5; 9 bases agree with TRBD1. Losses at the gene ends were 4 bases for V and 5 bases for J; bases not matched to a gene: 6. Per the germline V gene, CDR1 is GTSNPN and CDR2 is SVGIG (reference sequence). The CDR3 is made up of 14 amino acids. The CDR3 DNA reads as TGTGCCTGGACCGGGACAGGGACGGATCAGCCCCAGCATTTT. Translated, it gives CAWTGTGTDQPQHF. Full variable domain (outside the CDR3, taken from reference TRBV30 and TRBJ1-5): SQTIHQWPATLVQPVGSPLSLECTVEGTSNPNLYWYRQAAGRGLQLLFYSVGIGQISSEVPQNLSASRPQDRQFILSSKKLLLSDSGFYLCAWTGTGTDQPQHFGDGTRLSIL.

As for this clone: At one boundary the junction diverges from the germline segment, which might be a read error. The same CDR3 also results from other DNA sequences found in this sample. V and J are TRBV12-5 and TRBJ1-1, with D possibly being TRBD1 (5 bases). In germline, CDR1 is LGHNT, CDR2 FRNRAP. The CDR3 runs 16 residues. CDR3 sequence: CASGLTYGHRNTEAFF. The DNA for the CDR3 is TGTGCTAGTGGTTTGACCTACGGACACCGGAACACTGAAGCCTTCTTT.

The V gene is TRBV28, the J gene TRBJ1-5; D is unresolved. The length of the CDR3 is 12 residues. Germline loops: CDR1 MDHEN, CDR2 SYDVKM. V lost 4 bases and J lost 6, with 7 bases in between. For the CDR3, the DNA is TGTGCCAGCAGTTCACGAGTTCAGCCCCAGCATTTT. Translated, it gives CASSSRVQPQHF.

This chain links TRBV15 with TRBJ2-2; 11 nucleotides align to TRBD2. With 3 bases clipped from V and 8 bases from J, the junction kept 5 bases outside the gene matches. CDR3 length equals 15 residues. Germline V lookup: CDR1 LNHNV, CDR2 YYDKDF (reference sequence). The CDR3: CATSRLAGGFGELFF. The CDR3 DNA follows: TGTGCCACCAGCAGGCTAGCGGGAGGTTTTGGGGAGCTGTTTTTT.

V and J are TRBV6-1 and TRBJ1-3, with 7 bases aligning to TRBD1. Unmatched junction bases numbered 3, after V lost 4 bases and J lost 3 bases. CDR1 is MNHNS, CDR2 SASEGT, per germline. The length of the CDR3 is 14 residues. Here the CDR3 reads CASSGTGHGNTIYF. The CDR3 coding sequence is TGTGCCAGCAGTGGGACAGGTCATGGAAACACCATATATTTT.

The CDR3 DNA follows: TGTGCCAGCACCGTGGGGGGAGTTAATGAAAAACTGTTTTTT. Protein product: CASTVGGVNEKLFF. The chain combines TRBV28 with TRBJ1-4, with TRBD1 as a possible D gene (5 bases). CDR1 is MDHEN and CDR2 is SYDVKM in the germline V gene. Deletions cut 7 bases from V and 4 bases from J, with 13 bases between. The CDR3 has 14 amino acids.

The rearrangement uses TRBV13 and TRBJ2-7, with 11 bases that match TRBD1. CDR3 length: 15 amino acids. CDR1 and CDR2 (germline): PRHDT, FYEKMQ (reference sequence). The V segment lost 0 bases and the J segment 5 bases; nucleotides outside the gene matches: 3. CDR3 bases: TGTGCCAGCAGCTTAGGTGGACAGGGGGCCCACGAGCAGTACTTC. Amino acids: CASSLGGQGAHEQYF.

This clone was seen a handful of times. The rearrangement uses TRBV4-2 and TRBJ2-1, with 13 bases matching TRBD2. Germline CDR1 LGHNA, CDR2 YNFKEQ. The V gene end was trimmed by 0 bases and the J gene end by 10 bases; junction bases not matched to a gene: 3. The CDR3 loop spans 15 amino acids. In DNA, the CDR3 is TGTGCCAGCAGCCAAGATGGACTAGCGGGAGCCGAGCAGTTCTTC. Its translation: CASSQDGLAGAEQFF.

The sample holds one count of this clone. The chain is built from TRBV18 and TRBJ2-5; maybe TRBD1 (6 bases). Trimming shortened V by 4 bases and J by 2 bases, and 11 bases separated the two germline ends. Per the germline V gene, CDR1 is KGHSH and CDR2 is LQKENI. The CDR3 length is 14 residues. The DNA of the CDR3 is TGTGCCAGCTCACTCCGGACAGCGCAAGAGACCCAGTACTTC. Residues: CASSLRTAQETQYF.

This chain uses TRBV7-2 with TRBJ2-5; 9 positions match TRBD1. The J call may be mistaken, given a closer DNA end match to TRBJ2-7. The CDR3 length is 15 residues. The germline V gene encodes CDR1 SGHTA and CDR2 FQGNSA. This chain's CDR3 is CASSVDRGKVYEQYF. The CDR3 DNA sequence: TGTGCCAGCAGCGTAGACAGGGGGAAGGTCTACGAGCAGTACTTC.

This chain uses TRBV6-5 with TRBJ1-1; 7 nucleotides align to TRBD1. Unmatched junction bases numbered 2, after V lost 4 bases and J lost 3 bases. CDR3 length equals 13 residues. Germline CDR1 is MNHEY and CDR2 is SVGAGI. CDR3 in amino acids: CASSLGGDTEAFF. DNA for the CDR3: TGTGCCAGCAGTTTAGGGGGCGACACTGAAGCTTTCTTT.